These 27 T cell receptor beta chains were all obtained from the same sample, sequenced in a study of PD-L1 blockade in urothelial cancer. Regarding time point: pretreatment peripheral blood. Here immunoSEQ multiplex PCR was the method, and the copy in TCRdb shows in-frame clones only, minus some. The sample records roughly 130,000 clones, around 85% being singletons. The source was PBMCs, collected around atezolizumab (anti-PD-L1) treatment. These receptors came from a middle-aged man with urothelial cancer.

The rearrangement uses TRBV18 and TRBJ1-5; D possibly corresponds to TRBD1 (5 bases). The CDR3 contains 12 residues. V lost 6 bases and J 5 bases, leaving 8 bases between the germline ends. From germline, CDR1 is KGHSH and CDR2 LQKENI. CDR3 sequence (DNA): TGTGCCAGCTCTCGCAGGGATCAGCCCCAGCATTTT. It encodes CASSRRDQPQHF.

The gene calls are TRBV27 and TRBJ2-7; 13 bases map to TRBD2. Trimming removed 2 bases from V and 6 bases from J; junction bases left unmatched: 1. The CDR3 extends over 14 amino acids. Germline CDR1 is MNHEY and CDR2 is SMNVEV (reference sequence). The CDR3 coding sequence is TGTGCCAGCAGTTTAGGGACTAGCGGGACCGAGCAGTACTTC. It is translated as CASSLGTSGTEQYF.

This chain uses TRBV19 with TRBJ1-3; D is possibly TRBD1 (6 bases). V gave up 3 bases and J gave up 7 bases, with 13 bases separating them. There are 14 residues in the CDR3. The germline V gene encodes CDR1 LNHDA and CDR2 SQIVND (reference sequence). CDR3 in amino acids: CASSIQQGRNTIYF. CDR3 coding DNA: TGTGCCAGTAGTATCCAACAGGGCCGGAACACCATATATTTT.

The V call is TRBV28, the J call TRBJ1-5; maybe TRBD1 (5 bases). CDR3 size: 16 residues. In germline, CDR1 is MDHEN, CDR2 SYDVKM. V was clipped by 6 bases and J by 2 bases, with 17 bases between them. The CDR3 region is CASSPGLKGGNQPQHF. CDR3 DNA sequence: TGTGCCAGCAGCCCAGGGCTCAAGGGCGGCAATCAGCCCCAGCATTTT.

The CDR3 nucleotides read TGCGCCAGCAGCCACCAAGGGGACTCTGGGGCCAACGTCCTGACTTTC. Translated, it gives CASSHQGDSGANVLTF. The chain is built from TRBV4-1 and TRBJ2-6, with D maybe TRBD1 (5 bases). CDR3 size: 16 residues. V lost 3 bases and J lost 0, with 9 bases in between. Germline V gene sequence: CDR1 MGHRA, CDR2 YSYEKL.

The rearrangement links TRBV11-1 to TRBJ1-2, with D unclear. CDR3 size: 14 residues. The germline V and J ends were trimmed by 4 bases and 1 base, with 10 bases remaining between them. Germline V CDR1 and CDR2: SGHAT, FQDESV (reference sequence). DNA of the CDR3: TGTGCCAGCAGCTCCCGAGGCCATAACTATGGCTACACCTTC. Amino acids: CASSSRGHNYGYTF.

This chain links TRBV9 with TRBJ1-1; maybe TRBD1 (5 bases). Germline CDR1 SGDLS, CDR2 YYNGEE. The germline V and J ends were trimmed by 4 bases and 4 bases, with 8 bases remaining between them. This CDR3 is built from 12 residues. The CDR3: CASSTGGTEAFF. The CDR3 coding sequence is TGTGCCAGCAGCACCGGGGGCACTGAAGCTTTCTTT.

The chain links TRBV5-1 to TRBJ2-7; D is unresolved. CDR1 and CDR2 from the germline V gene are SGHRS and YFSETQ. The CDR3 is 11 amino acids. The ends were cut back, 3 bases at V and 2 bases at J, with 3 bases in the middle. The CDR3 DNA follows: TGCGCCAGCAGCTCCACCTACGAGCAGTACTTC. This gives the protein CASSSTYEQYF. The full variable domain, in which reference TRBV5-1 and TRBJ2-7 provide the parts outside the CDR3, is KAGVTQTPRYLIKTRGQQVTLSCSPISGHRSVSWYQQTPGQGLQFLFEYFSETQRNKGNFPGRFSGRQFSNSRSEMNVSTLELGDSALYLCASSSTYEQYFGPGTRLTVT.

This sequence joins TRBV30 and TRBJ2-7, with 8 bases lining up with TRBD1. This CDR3 comprises 15 residues. With 3 bases clipped from V and 9 bases from J, the junction kept 16 bases outside the gene matches. CDR1 GTSNPN and CDR2 SVGIG come from the germline V gene (reference sequence). As DNA, the CDR3 is TGTGCCTGGAGCAGGGGGCTCGCGGGAATAGGAGGGCAGTACTTC. Its translation: CAWSRGLAGIGGQYF.

The chain is built from TRBV19 and TRBJ2-3; tentative D call: TRBD1 (6 bases). V lost 6 bases to trimming and J lost 6 bases, with 13 bases between them. The CDR3 runs to 13 residues. Per germline, CDR1 LNHDA and CDR2 SQIVND (reference sequence). The CDR3 loop is CASRNRELDTQYF. CDR3 sequence (DNA): TGTGCCAGTAGGAACAGGGAGTTGGATACGCAGTATTTT.

This clone was seen only once. CDR3 sequence: CASSFRGLAGNNEQFF. DNA for the CDR3: TGTGCCAGCAGCTTCAGGGGACTAGCGGGAAACAATGAGCAGTTCTTC. The chain uses TRBV5-4 and TRBJ2-1; 13 nucleotides match TRBD2. Unmatched junction bases numbered 4, after V lost 2 bases and J lost 5 bases. This CDR3 contains 16 residues. Germline V gives CDR1 SGHNT, CDR2 YYREEE (reference sequence).

This chain uses TRBV11-2 with TRBJ2-5; 8 nucleotides align to TRBD2. Germline lookup yields CDR1 SGHAT and CDR2 FQNNGV. J lost 8 bases, V lost 5 bases, and 16 bases had no gene match. The CDR3 has 16 residues. The chain's CDR3 is CASSPGGAGMGATQYF. The CDR3 bases are TGTGCCAGCAGCCCCGGGGGGGCGGGAATGGGGGCTACCCAGTACTTC.

The table lists this clone with a few counts. This chain joins TRBV6-1 and TRBJ1-1, with D possibly TRBD1 on 6 matching bases. V dropped 10 bases and J dropped 4 bases, with 19 bases sitting between them. Germline CDR1 and CDR2: MNHNS and SASEGT. This CDR3 is built from 14 residues. CDR3 in DNA: TGTGCCACTACAGGGTTATGGGGTAGCACTGAAGCTTTCTTT. Its protein is CATTGLWGSTEAFF.

Remarks on this clone: The same CDR3 arises from other DNA sequences in this sample as well. CDR3 sequence reads: CASSLGTANTEAFF. The CDR3 nucleotides are TGTGCCAGCAGCTTAGGGACAGCGAACACTGAAGCTTTCTTT. The chain uses TRBV7-9 and TRBJ1-1, with a weak D call TRBD1 (6 bases). This CDR3 spans 14 amino acids. With 1 base removed from V and 1 base from J, the gap between germline ends came to 7 bases. Germline V gives CDR1 SEHNR, CDR2 FQNEAQ (reference sequence). Full variable domain (rest looked up from reference TRBV7-9 and TRBJ1-1): DTGVSQNPRHKITKRGQNVTFRCDPISEHNRLYWYRQTLGQGPEFLTYFQNEAQLEKSRLLSDRFSAERPKGSFSTLEIQRTEQGDSAMYLCASSLGTANTEAFFGQGTRLTVV.

The gene calls are TRBV2 and TRBJ1-3; no clear D. This CDR3 is built from 15 residues. V was pared by 5 bases and J by 2 bases, with 13 bases between. CDR1 and CDR2 from the germline V gene are SNHLY and FYNNEI. CDR3 amino acids: CASSRSRMPGNTIYF. The CDR3 nucleotides are TGTGCCAGCAGTCGGTCTAGAATGCCTGGAAACACCATATATTTT.

J is TRBJ2-1 and V is TRBV6-4; 9 nucleotides align to TRBD2. The CDR3 runs 14 residues. Germline V gives CDR1 MRHNA, CDR2 SNTAGT. With V trimmed by 3 bases and J by 9 bases, 6 bases remained unmatched. The CDR3 is CASSELAGKGEQFF. The CDR3 region has the DNA TGTGCCAGCAGTGAGCTAGCGGGAAAGGGTGAGCAGTTCTTC.

The chain employs TRBV10-3 and TRBJ2-7; 9 bases fit TRBD2. Looked up from germline, CDR1 is ENHRY and CDR2 is SYGVKD. The CDR3 runs to 16 residues. With 0 bases clipped from V and 2 bases from J, the junction kept 5 bases outside the gene matches. The CDR3 DNA reads TGTGCCATCAGTGAGTCTTCTAGCGGGATTACCTACGAGCAGTACTTC. Its protein product is CAISESSSGITYEQYF.

This sequence joins TRBV6-6 and TRBJ2-1; TRBD2 agrees at 7 bases. With V trimmed by 6 bases and J by 10 bases, 15 bases remained unmatched. Germline V lookup: CDR1 MNHNY, CDR2 SVGAGI (reference sequence). The length of the CDR3 is 15 residues. CDR3 DNA sequence: TGTGCCAGCAGCCAAACTAGCGCCCGAACAGAGGAGCAGTTCTTC. This codes for CASSQTSARTEEQFF.

The chain joins TRBV5-1 to TRBJ2-7; TRBD1 matches 7 bases. V lost 4 bases and J lost 5; bases outside the gene matches: 9. CDR1 is SGHRS and CDR2 is YFSETQ in the germline V gene. The CDR3 runs to 14 residues. CDR3 sequence: CASSADREFHEQYF. CDR3 nucleotides: TGCGCCAGCAGCGCCGACAGGGAGTTTCACGAGCAGTACTTC. Complete variable domain (other parts from reference TRBV5-1 and TRBJ2-7): KAGVTQTPRYLIKTRGQQVTLSCSPISGHRSVSWYQQTPGQGLQFLFEYFSETQRNKGNFPGRFSGRQFSNSRSEMNVSTLELGDSALYLCASSADREFHEQYFGPGTRLTVT.

The rearrangement joins TRBV19 to TRBJ2-7; D is perhaps TRBD1 (6 bases). Trimming cost V 4 bases and J 7 bases, with 14 bases left between them. Germline V gene lookup returns CDR1 LNHDA and CDR2 SQIVND (reference sequence). The CDR3 sequence is 13 residues long. DNA of the CDR3: TGTGCCAGTAGTAAGACAGGTTTTTGGGAGCAGTACTTC. Translation: CASSKTGFWEQYF.

V gene TRBV18 combines with J gene TRBJ1-2; 10 bases line up with TRBD1. V gave up 3 bases and J gave up 2 bases; unmatched junction bases: 6. CDR3 length: 16 amino acids. Germline CDR1 KGHSH, CDR2 LQKENI. The CDR3 region has the DNA TGTGCCAGCTCACCGGGACAGGGGTACACAAACTATGGCTACACCTTC. Encoded protein: CASSPGQGYTNYGYTF. Supplemented by reference TRBV18 and TRBJ1-2, the full variable domain reads NAGVMQNPRHLVRRRGQEARLRCSPMKGHSHVYWYRQLPEEGLKFMVYLQKENIIDESGMPKERFSAEFPKEGPSILRIQQVVRGDSAAYFCASSPGQGYTNYGYTFGSGTRLTVV.

This chain connects TRBV6-1 to TRBJ2-3; TRBD1 aligns across 9 bases. Trimming took 7 bases from V and 2 from J; bases not matched to a gene: 4. The CDR3 has 14 residues. Per the germline V gene, CDR1 is MNHNS and CDR2 is SASEGT. CDR3 sequence reads: CASTQGAVTDTQYF. For the CDR3, the DNA is TGTGCCAGCACACAGGGGGCTGTCACAGATACGCAGTATTTT.

V gene TRBV19 combines with J gene TRBJ1-6; D possibly corresponds to TRBD1 (6 bases). This CDR3 comprises 13 residues. The V and J ends lost 10 bases and 10 bases respectively, with 17 bases between them. Germline-derived CDR1 and CDR2 are LNHDA and SQIVND (reference sequence). The DNA of the CDR3 is TGTGCCACCCAGACATCAGGGGAATCACCCCTCCACTTT. This sequence encodes CATQTSGESPLHF.

This sequence joins TRBV19 and TRBJ1-1; no clear D. Trimming took 1 base from V and 1 from J, leaving 10 bases between them. CDR1 is LNHDA, CDR2 SQIVND, per germline (reference sequence). The CDR3 is 15 amino acids. The DNA for the CDR3 is TGTGCCAGTAGTATAGTGCCGGGTGCGAACACTGAAGCTTTCTTT. Protein sequence: CASSIVPGANTEAFF.

This clone was counted a few times. The chain joins TRBV5-1 to TRBJ1-1; the match to TRBD1 covers 12 bases. CDR1 and CDR2 from the germline V gene are SGHRS and YFSETQ. CDR3 length: 16 residues. J was trimmed by 3 bases and V by 3 bases; bases with no gene match: 6. The DNA for the CDR3 is TGCGCCAGCAGCTCCGGGACAGGGGGCTCGGACACTGAAGCTTTCTTT. Translated: CASSSGTGGSDTEAFF.

The chain employs TRBV2 and TRBJ2-2; D unclear. Germline-derived CDR1 and CDR2 are SNHLY and FYNNEI. Trimming stripped 7 bases from V and 6 bases from J, with 6 bases between. The CDR3 covers 11 residues. The CDR3 DNA is TGTGCCAGCAACGTAGCCGGGGAGCTGTTTTTT. Its translation: CASNVAGELFF.

This rearrangement joins TRBV6-6 to TRBJ1-2; TRBD1 might be the D (6 bases). Trimming removed 6 bases at V and 8 bases at J, with 22 bases between. CDR1 is MNHNY, CDR2 SVGAGI, per germline (reference sequence). This CDR3 is 15 amino acids long. The CDR3 sequence is CASSPGQHQQQGYTF. In nucleotides, the CDR3 is TGTGCCAGCAGCCCCGGACAGCACCAACAGCAGGGCTACACCTTC.